This TCR beta chain was recovered during a study of metastatic and nonmetastatic thyroid tumors. Study-wide context: Repertoires from blood and tumor or nodule tissue of malignant and benign thyroid patients were compared. Regarding the study as a whole: Within blood and tumor, benign nodules reportedly had significantly lower TCR beta diversity than malignant thyroid tumors did.

All patients were untreated before thyroid surgery. This clone was seen many times. Its target is not known. In the authors' workflow: CDR3 differences across clinicopathological groups were used to build a distant-metastasis classifier for papillary thyroid cancer. Via MiXCR, TCRdb re-called the PCR reads. Here the V and J calls rest on TCRdb's processing, not on the authors' analysis. The sample yields more than 70,000 clones, 8% to 9.5% seen once. Losses at the gene ends were 4 bases for V and 6 bases for J; bases not matched to a gene: 5. The CDR3 covers 13 residues. The TCR originated in a female donor with papillary thyroid cancer or a benign thyroid nodule (not recorded which). Some clones in this sample may be carry-over from other donors' samples. The V gene is TRBV12-3 or TRBV12-4, the J gene TRBJ2-7, with 8 bases aligning to TRBD1. The sequencing input was blood. CDR3 bases: TGTGCCAGCAGTTCTGGGACAGGCTTCGAGCAGTACTTC. This gives the protein CASSSGTGFEQYF.